This entry describes one TCR beta chain. Its antigen is currently unknown. Per the germline V gene, CDR1 is SNHLY and CDR2 is FYNNEI. The CDR3 runs to 13 residues. The V end was cut by 0 bases, the J end by 9 bases, with 9 bases between. The data are from a study of cytomegalovirus exposure and HLA in healthy donors. The PCR used 60 Vbeta and 13 Jbeta primers. Clones were read by immunoSEQ multiplex PCR, and TCRdb kept only the in-frame ones, dropping some. The repertoire holds 110,000 or so clones, over 65% seen once, with 4% to 5% in the top ten. Study-wide points: Later analysis suggested most CMV-associated TCR beta chains were HLA-restricted.

The TCR comes from a woman aged 40 to 50 in good health and CMV-seropositive. The rearrangement uses TRBV2 and TRBJ2-1; D might be TRBD2 (6 bases). Sequenced: PBMCs. The CDR3 DNA is TGTGCCAGCAGTGAAGCCCGGACTATTGAGCAGTTCTTC. Amino acid sequence: CASSEARTIEQFF.